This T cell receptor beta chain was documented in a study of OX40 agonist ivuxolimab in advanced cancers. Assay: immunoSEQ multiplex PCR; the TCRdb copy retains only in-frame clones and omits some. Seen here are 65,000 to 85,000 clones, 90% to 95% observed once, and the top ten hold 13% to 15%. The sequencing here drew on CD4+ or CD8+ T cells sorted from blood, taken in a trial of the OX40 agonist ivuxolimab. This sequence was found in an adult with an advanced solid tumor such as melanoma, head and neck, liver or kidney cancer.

Here the CDR3 DNA reads TGCGCCAGCAGCCAAGATCTGGGTAATCAGCCCCAGCATTTT. Protein: CASSQDLGNQPQHF. This chain connects TRBV4-3 to TRBJ1-5; D call uncertain. V was trimmed by 0 bases and J by 4 bases, leaving 7 bases between them. CDR1 is LGHNA, CDR2 YSLEER, per germline. The CDR3 extends over 14 amino acids.